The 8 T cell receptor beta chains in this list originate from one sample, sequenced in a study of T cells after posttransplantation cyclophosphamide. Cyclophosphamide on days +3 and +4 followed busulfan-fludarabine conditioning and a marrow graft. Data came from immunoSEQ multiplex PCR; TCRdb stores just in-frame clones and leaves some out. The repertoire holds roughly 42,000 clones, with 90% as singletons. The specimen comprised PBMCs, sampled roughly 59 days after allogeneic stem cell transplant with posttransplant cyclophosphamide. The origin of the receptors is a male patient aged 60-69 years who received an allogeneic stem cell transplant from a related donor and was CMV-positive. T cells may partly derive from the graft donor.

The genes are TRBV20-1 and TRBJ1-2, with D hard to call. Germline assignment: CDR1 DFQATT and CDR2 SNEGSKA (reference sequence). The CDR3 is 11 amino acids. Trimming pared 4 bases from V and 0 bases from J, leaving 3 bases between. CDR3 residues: CSATANYGYTF. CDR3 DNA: TGCAGTGCTACAGCTAACTATGGCTACACCTTC.

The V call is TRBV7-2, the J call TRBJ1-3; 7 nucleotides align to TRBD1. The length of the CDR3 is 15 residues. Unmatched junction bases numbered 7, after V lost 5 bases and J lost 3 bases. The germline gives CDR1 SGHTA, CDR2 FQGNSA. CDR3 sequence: CASSPRGIGGNTIYF. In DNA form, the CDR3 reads TGTGCCAGCAGCCCCAGGGGGATTGGTGGAAACACCATATATTTT.

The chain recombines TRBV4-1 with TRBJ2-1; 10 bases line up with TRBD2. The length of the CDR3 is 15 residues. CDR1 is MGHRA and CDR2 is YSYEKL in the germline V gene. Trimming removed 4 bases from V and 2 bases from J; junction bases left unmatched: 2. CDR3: CASSLTSGAYNEQFF. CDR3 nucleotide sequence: TGCGCCAGCAGCCTTACTAGCGGGGCCTACAATGAGCAGTTCTTC.

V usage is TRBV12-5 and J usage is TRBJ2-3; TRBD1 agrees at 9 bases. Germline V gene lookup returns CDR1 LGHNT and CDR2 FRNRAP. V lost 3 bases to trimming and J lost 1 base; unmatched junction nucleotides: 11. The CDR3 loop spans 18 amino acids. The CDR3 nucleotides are TGTGCTAGTGGTTTCGGGACAGGGCAATCTTCCCGCACAGATACGCAGTATTTT. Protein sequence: CASGFGTGQSSRTDTQYF.

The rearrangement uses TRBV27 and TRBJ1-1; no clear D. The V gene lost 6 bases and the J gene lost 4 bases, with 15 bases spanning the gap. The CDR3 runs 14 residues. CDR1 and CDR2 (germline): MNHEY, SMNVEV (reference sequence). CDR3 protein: CASSPPYSATEAFF. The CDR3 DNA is TGTGCCAGCAGCCCCCCATACAGTGCCACTGAAGCTTTCTTT.

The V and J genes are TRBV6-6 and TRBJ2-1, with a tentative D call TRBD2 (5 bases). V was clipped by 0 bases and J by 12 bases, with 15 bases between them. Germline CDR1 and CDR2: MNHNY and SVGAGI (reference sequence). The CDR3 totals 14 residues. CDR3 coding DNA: TGTGCCAGCAGTTACTCGGAGGTGGTAAAAAGGCAGTTCTTC. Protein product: CASSYSEVVKRQFF.

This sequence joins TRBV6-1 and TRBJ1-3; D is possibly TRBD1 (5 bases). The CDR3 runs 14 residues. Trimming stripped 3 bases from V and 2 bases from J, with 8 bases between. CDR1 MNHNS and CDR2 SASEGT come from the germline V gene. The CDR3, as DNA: TGTGCCAGCAGTGACCCGGGGGCTGGAAACACCATATATTTT. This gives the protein CASSDPGAGNTIYF.

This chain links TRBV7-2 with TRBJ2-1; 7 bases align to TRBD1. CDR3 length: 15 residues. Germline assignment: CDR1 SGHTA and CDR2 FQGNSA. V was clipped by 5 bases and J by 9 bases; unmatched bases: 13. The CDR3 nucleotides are TGTGCCAGCAGCCAATGGGGGACAGAGGGTAGTGAGCAGTTCTTC. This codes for CASSQWGTEGSEQFF.